The rows below give T cell receptor beta chains drawn from one sample of a study of identical twins. TCRdb independently ran MiXCR on the 5' RACE reads; one entry per CDR3 protein. The data show around 690,000 distinct CDR3 sequences, 21% seen once. These data were also reused for a study on T cells expressing NK-cell markers.

The sample comprised PBMCs. These TCRs come from a woman aged 18-29 years in good health. Both conserved end residues are part of each CDR3. D genes are given only for firm matches. Clone sizes are given selectively: once, few, many, or a class where the clone is expanded.

v_call,clone_size,d_call,j_call,cdr3_aa,cdr3_nt
TRBV5-1,few,.,TRBJ2-3,CASSSGNRGTTDTQYF,TGCGCCAGCAGCTCTGGAAATAGGGGGACGACAGATACGCAGTATTTT
TRBV29-1,.,.,TRBJ1-1,CSVDGTESKAFF,TGCAGCGTTGATGGGACGGAGAGTAAAGCTTTCTTT
TRBV4-3,few,.,TRBJ2-1,CASSQVDSQGEQFF,TGCGCCAGCAGCCAAGTGGACAGTCAAGGTGAGCAGTTCTTC
TRBV6-1,.,TRBD1,TRBJ2-7,CASSQGQGLSYEQYF,TGTGCCAGCAGTCAGGGACAGGGTTTGTCCTACGAGCAGTACTTC
TRBV10-3,few,.,TRBJ2-3,CAIRGQADTQYF,TGTGCCATCAGGGGGCAGGCAGATACGCAGTATTTT
TRBV20-1,.,TRBD2,TRBJ2-3,CSAGGLAGGEDTQYF,TGCAGTGCTGGCGGACTAGCGGGAGGCGAAGATACGCAGTATTTT
TRBV19,few,.,TRBJ2-2,CASRLDGYTGELFF,TGTGCCAGTAGACTCGACGGATACACCGGGGAGCTGTTTTTT
TRBV5-1,.,TRBD2,TRBJ2-1,CASSLGGTSGLNEQFF,TGCGCCAGCAGCTTGGGCGGGACTAGCGGTCTCAATGAGCAGTTCTTC
TRBV5-6,few,.,TRBJ1-2,CASSLGARDGYTF,TGTGCCAGCAGCTTGGGGGCGCGGGATGGCTACACCTTC
TRBV5-6,few,TRBD1,TRBJ1-6,CASSFIEDRGLPPLHF,TGTGCCAGCAGTTTCATCGAGGACAGGGGTTTGCCACCCCTCCACTTT
TRBV12-3/TRBV12-4,.,TRBD2,TRBJ2-3,CASTKRRGGTSTDTQYF,TGTGCCAGCACCAAGAGGCGCGGGGGTACAAGCACAGATACGCAGTATTTT
TRBV15,many,TRBD1,TRBJ2-1,CATSMTGHEQFF,TGTGCCACCAGCATGACAGGGCACGAGCAGTTCTTC
TRBV5-1,few,TRBD2,TRBJ2-2,CASRLTSGSNTGELFF,TGCGCCAGCAGGCTTACTAGCGGGAGTAACACCGGGGAGCTGTTTTTT
TRBV7-2,.,TRBD2,TRBJ2-7,CASSIKTSGPYEQYF,TGTGCCAGCAGCATTAAGACTAGCGGGCCCTACGAGCAGTACTTC
TRBV7-9,many,TRBD2,TRBJ2-3,CASSPHLAGSGRTQYF,TGTGCCAGCAGCCCACATCTAGCGGGATCCGGTCGTACGCAGTATTTT
TRBV6-2/TRBV6-3,few,.,TRBJ2-7,CASSSPGGRFTYEQYF,TGTGCCAGCAGTTCTCCCGGGGGCCGATTTACCTACGAGCAGTACTTC
TRBV12-3/TRBV12-4,.,TRBD2,TRBJ2-3,CASRAGTSGIGTDTQYF,TGTGCCAGCCGAGCCGGGACTAGCGGCATAGGGACAGATACGCAGTATTTT
TRBV7-9,many,TRBD2,TRBJ2-1,CASSLPTLAGGYNEQFF,TGTGCCAGCAGCTTACCTACCCTAGCGGGAGGGTACAATGAGCAGTTCTTC
TRBV20-1,.,TRBD1,TRBJ1-1,CSAFLTGEGTEAFF,TGCAGTGCTTTCTTGACAGGGGAAGGCACTGAAGCTTTCTTT
TRBV27,.,TRBD2,TRBJ2-3,CASSSGMDTQYF,TGTGCCAGCAGTAGCGGGATGGATACGCAGTATTTT
TRBV5-8,.,TRBD2,TRBJ2-3,CASTEGRGSTDTQYF,TGTGCCAGCACCGAGGGGAGGGGTAGCACAGATACGCAGTATTTT
TRBV15,once,.,TRBJ2-1,CATSRDGRLAYNEQFF,TGTGCCACCAGCAGAGATGGACGACTAGCCTACAATGAGCAGTTCTTC
TRBV20-1,few,.,TRBJ1-5,CSASMGRSNQPQHF,TGCAGTGCTAGTATGGGTCGGAGCAATCAGCCCCAGCATTTT
TRBV5-1,once,TRBD2,TRBJ2-5,CASSLRTSMETQYF,TGCGCCAGCAGCCTCAGGACTAGCATGGAGACCCAGTACTTC
TRBV7-9,.,.,TRBJ2-1,CASSPPEERHYNEQFF,TGTGCCAGCAGCCCACCTGAGGAGCGCCATTACAATGAGCAGTTCTTC
TRBV23-1,.,.,TRBJ2-7,CASSQSYRVEQYF,TGCGCCAGCAGTCAATCCTATAGAGTAGAGCAGTACTTC
TRBV6-5,.,.,TRBJ1-6,CASSYADSNSPLHF,TGTGCCAGCAGTTACGCGGACAGTAATTCACCCCTCCACTTT
TRBV6-5,few,.,TRBJ2-5,CASSYSIRGQETQYF,TGTGCCAGCAGTTACTCCATTAGAGGGCAAGAGACCCAGTACTTC
TRBV10-1,few,TRBD2,TRBJ2-3,CASSESTAGEDTQYF,TGCGCCAGCAGTGAGTCGACTGCGGGAGAAGATACGCAGTATTTT
TRBV29-1,many,TRBD1,TRBJ2-1,CSVTGVMPYNEQFF,TGCAGCGTTACAGGGGTCATGCCCTACAATGAGCAGTTCTTC
TRBV27,.,.,TRBJ2-2,CASSFDRRNTGELFF,TGTGCCAGCAGTTTCGATAGGAGAAACACCGGGGAGCTGTTTTTT
TRBV5-1,few,.,TRBJ2-1,CASSLAVVTNYNEQFF,TGCGCCAGCAGCTTGGCCGTGGTTACCAACTACAATGAGCAGTTCTTC